Listed below are T cell receptor beta chains from one sample, sequenced in a study of cytomegalovirus exposure and HLA in healthy donors. The assay was immunoSEQ multiplex PCR, and TCRdb's table has in-frame clones only and misses some. This table has some 120,000 clones, 80% appearing once. Material for sequencing was PBMCs. The receptors were sampled from a male donor in good health and CMV-seronegative. CDR3s include the opening cysteine and the closing phenylalanine or tryptophan. Fields, in order: D gene, clone size, V gene, J gene, CDR3 DNA, CDR3 protein. The D gene is left open where the match is weak. Clone size is shown for a subset of rows, as once, few, many or a class of expanded clone.

D: TRBD1; size: once; V: TRBV7-9; J: TRBJ1-2; DNA: TGTTCCAGCACCTTAGTGTTGGACAGGAGCCTATATGGCTACACCTTC; CDR3: CSSTLVLDRSLYGYTF
D: -; size: -; V: TRBV5-1; J: TRBJ2-1; DNA: TGCGCCAGCAGTCCTCCCCGAGGGACAAGCTCCTACAATGAGCAGTTCTTC; CDR3: CASSPPRGTSSYNEQFF
D: TRBD1; size: -; V: TRBV9; J: TRBJ2-1; DNA: TGTGCCAGCAGCGTAGGAGGGGGCAGAAATGAGCAGTTCTTC; CDR3: CASSVGGGRNEQFF
D: -; size: -; V: TRBV10-2; J: TRBJ1-5; DNA: TGCGCCAGCAGCCCCGGAACAGGCGGCAATCAGCCCCAGCATTTT; CDR3: CASSPGTGGNQPQHF
D: -; size: -; V: TRBV28; J: TRBJ2-3; DNA: TGTGCCAGCAGTTTCGCCGAGGGAGATACGCAGTATTTT; CDR3: CASSFAEGDTQYF
D: TRBD1; size: -; V: TRBV29-1; J: TRBJ2-5; DNA: TGCAGCGTTCGACAGGGGAGAGGAGAGACCCAGTACTTC; CDR3: CSVRQGRGETQYF
D: TRBD1; size: -; V: TRBV6-5; J: TRBJ1-2; DNA: TGTGCCAGCAGTTACTCACCTGGACAGGGGTCCTACACCTTC; CDR3: CASSYSPGQGSYTF
D: TRBD2; size: few; V: TRBV6-5; J: TRBJ2-1; DNA: TGTGCCAGCAGTGATCCGGGACTAGTCGAGTTCTTC; CDR3: CASSDPGLVEFF
D: TRBD1; size: once; V: TRBV9; J: TRBJ1-2; DNA: TGTGCCAGCAGCGTAAGCCAACAGGGGGCTAACTATGGCTACACCTTC; CDR3: CASSVSQQGANYGYTF
D: -; size: -; V: TRBV4-2; J: TRBJ1-5; DNA: TGTGCCAGCAGCCAAGTGGGAGGGGGAGTTAGTCAGCCCCAGCATTTT; CDR3: CASSQVGGGVSQPQHF
D: TRBD1; size: -; V: TRBV10-3; J: TRBJ1-5; DNA: TGTGCCATCAGGGAAGGGACAGAAAATCAGCCCCAGCATTTT; CDR3: CAIREGTENQPQHF
D: -; size: once; V: TRBV12-5; J: TRBJ2-7; DNA: TGTGCTAGTGGTTTAGACACGTCCTACGAGCAGTACTTC; CDR3: CASGLDTSYEQYF
D: -; size: -; V: TRBV5-4; J: TRBJ1-1; DNA: TGTGCCAGCAGCTTGGGGGGGGGTCTGGGCACTGAAGCTTTCTTT; CDR3: CASSLGGGLGTEAFF
D: TRBD1; size: few; V: TRBV2; J: TRBJ1-2; DNA: TGTGCCAGCAGTGAACAGAACAGGGGGCGAGTTAGGTATGGCTACACCTTC; CDR3: CASSEQNRGRVRYGYTF
D: TRBD2; size: -; V: TRBV7-2; J: TRBJ2-3; DNA: TGTGCCAGCAGCCCCCCCCGGCTAGCGGGAGGCACAGATACGCAGTATTTT; CDR3: CASSPPRLAGGTDTQYF